Described below is a single T cell receptor (beta chain) sequence and its context. This clone was seen a few times. This clone's antigen is unknown. No base qualities exist here, and no much larger clone lies one base off it. The data were taken from a study of shared clonotypes between healthy human individuals (dated by TCRdb to the early 2020s). With regard to the full study: Three men and a couple of women, aged 18 to 49 years, made up the cohort. For each donor, CD4 naive and CD4 memory were each given three plates, CD8 naive was given two plates, and CD8 memory was given one plate. The study deeply sequenced blood TCR repertoires of about five healthy adults to estimate repertoire size and the extent of clonotype sharing between individuals. Different laboratories and diverse techniques were used to prepare libraries and sequence TCR repertoires, to increase sequencing depth and limit assay-specific biases. Each donor's leukapheresis produced roughly between about 0.8 and 8.9 billion PBMCs.

Its CDR3 holds 11 amino acids, cysteine through phenylalanine. The only DNA kept is the CDR3, 33 bases in frame from the first base. The V end loses 7 bases and the J end loses 4 bases, and a stretch of 7 bases separates them. CDR1 and CDR2 are drawn from the germline V gene (reference sequence): MNHNY, SVGAGI. Using the deep immunoSEQ assay, multiplex PCR amplified TCR CDR3 regions from genomic DNA. Genomic DNA extracted from each cell subset was distributed evenly over all wells of several immunoSEQ 96-well plates, and each plate served as one replicate. For sorted subsets, around 200 ng genomic DNA, equal to about 30,000 T cell genomes, was loaded into each replicate PCR. Purified libraries were quantified with a Qubit 3.0 fluorometer, sized on a Bioanalyzer 2100, and re-quantified with the KAPA Library Quantification kit. Each immunoSEQ 96-well plate was sequenced on its own single-read 150-cycle Illumina NextSeq 550 flow cell. In the source study's methods: The immunoSEQ output contained only junctional sequences without quality scores, so filtering could not match that applied to full-length reads. Sequences were annotated with PyIR, a Python wrapper for IgBLAST v1.9, and V/J genes and CDR3 were assigned using IMGT germline references. Any read was removed if the V/J assignment was weak (E-value above 1e-6), the CDR3 was missing, or the read contained stop codons, out-of-frame junctions, or ambiguous translated residues. A V3J clonotype was defined by an identical inferred V gene, J gene, and CDR3 amino acid sequence. Percentage overlap between repertoires was computed as shared unique clonotypes divided by the size of the smaller repertoire. Three approaches were used to assess repertoire richness: RTK rarefaction, the Chao1 estimator, and Recon v2.1 estimates of unobserved clonotypes. Generation probabilities were computed with OLGA for all TCRbeta clonotypes obtained by the gDNA method from several donors. The source is immuneACCESS, and TCRdb retained only in-frame sequences with V and J called. Part of the clones is not carried over; for the studies checked, unresolved V genes explain less than half of this, and the remainder is unexplained. Clonal size and the V and J genes are those of that table, whereas D and trimming came from the DNA. The sample table records almost 750,000 clones; 55% to 75% of these occur just once. Roughly 1.8% of the sample goes to the ten largest clones.

Results and caveats for the whole study, not just this receptor: Sharing across several donors was observed for about 5% of naive CD4, over 3% of naive CD8, over 2% of memory CD4, and about 0.39% of memory CD8 clonotypes. Naive subsets generally had larger estimated clonotype richness than memory subsets did. The small number of donors limited the genetic and exposure-history diversity represented. Pairwise subsampling indicated that sequencing depth was expected to affect the degree of clonotype sharing among donors. Rarefaction of sorted-subset datasets indicated incomplete sequencing despite the large sequencing depth. Compared with non-shared clonotypes, the clonotypes found in all four sorted-subset donors had higher generation probabilities. Only blood was sampled, and tissue TCR repertoires likely differ from those in blood.

The donors were healthy, HIV-negative adults who had no recently reported acute infections or vaccinations. Every donor was a Caucasian adult living in Nashville, Tennessee, USA. CD4+ T cells were enriched through magnetic negative selection, after which naive cells were positively selected on CD45RA and the remaining negative fraction served as the memory subset. Blood was collected by leukapheresis, and PBMCs were isolated by Ficoll-Histopaque density gradient centrifugation and then cryopreserved in liquid nitrogen vapor phase. Analytical flow cytometry was used to check the purity and quantity of each magnetically sorted T cell population. Genomic DNA was isolated from each sorted fraction and quantified by UV absorbance on a Nanodrop 2000c.

The clonotype comes from a woman in her 30s in good health. Sequenced: memory CD4+ T cells sorted from blood. The sample's cell subset or site, from its label and the paper: CD45RA-negative fraction. The rearranged segments are TRBV6-6 and TRBJ1-2; no D gene call is confident. This receptor has the CDR3 CASKHTYGYTF. The sequenced DNA: TGTGCCAGCAAACACACCTATGGCTACACCTTC.